These 25 T cell receptor beta chains came from one sample sequenced in a study of T cell responses to AZD1222 COVID-19 vaccine. Sequenced by immunoSEQ multiplex PCR; TCRdb stores in-frame clones only, minus some. The table has 140,000 to 150,000 clones, 80% to 95% seen once; the top ten hold about 3%. The starting material was peripheral blood, obtained on day 0 of MenACWY control vaccination. These receptors originate from an adult in good health.

The chain employs TRBV4-1 and TRBJ1-3, with no clear D. The V gene's germline CDR1 is MGHRA and CDR2 YSYEKL. The CDR3 is 17 amino acids. V was shortened by 1 base and J by 2 bases, with 15 bases between the two germline ends. In DNA, the CDR3 is TGCGCCAGCAGCCAAGGATACGGACCCACCCCTGGAAACACCATATATTTT. This encodes CASSQGYGPTPGNTIYF.

This chain connects TRBV25-1 to TRBJ1-5; 7 positions match TRBD1. The CDR3 length is 14 residues. Germline V gene sequence: CDR1 MGHDK, CDR2 SYGVNS. The trim removed 6 bases at V and 3 bases at J, leaving 5 bases unmatched. CDR3 sequence reads: CASSPTGSNQPQHF. The DNA for the CDR3 is TGTGCCAGCAGCCCGACAGGGTCCAATCAGCCCCAGCATTTT.

This chain connects TRBV6-5 to TRBJ2-2; the D gene is possibly TRBD2 (6 bases). The ends were cut back, 6 bases at V and 6 bases at J, with 11 bases in the middle. Germline assignment: CDR1 MNHEY and CDR2 SVGAGI. CDR3 length: 13 amino acids. The CDR3 coding sequence is TGTGCCAGCAGCTCGGGGGAAGCCGGGGAGCTGTTTTTT. Amino acids: CASSSGEAGELFF.

About this clone itself: Other nucleotide sequences from this sample produce the same CDR3. The rearrangement joins TRBV2 to TRBJ1-2, with 7 bases that match TRBD1. Per the germline V gene, CDR1 is SNHLY and CDR2 is FYNNEI. The length of the CDR3 is 13 residues. The junction had 4 bases not matched to a gene; V was cut back by 4 bases and J by 5 bases. The CDR3 protein is CASSGTGNYGYTF. The CDR3 DNA follows: TGTGCCAGCAGTGGGACAGGCAATTATGGCTACACCTTC.

This clone was seen once. V and J are TRBV27 and TRBJ2-7; the D gene could be TRBD1 or TRBD2 (5 bases each). V was cut by 0 bases and J by 6 bases, with 15 bases left in between. Germline V gene sequence: CDR1 MNHEY, CDR2 SMNVEV (reference sequence). The CDR3 length is 15 residues. CDR3: CASSLSLGLEGEQYF. In DNA form, the CDR3 reads TGTGCCAGCAGTTTATCGCTGGGGCTTGAGGGCGAGCAGTACTTC.

V and J are TRBV7-2 and TRBJ2-7; 9 bases map to TRBD1. There are 18 residues in the CDR3. V trimming: 3 bases; J trimming: 3 bases; junction bases outside the gene matches: 15. CDR1 is SGHTA and CDR2 is FQGNSA in the germline V gene. CDR3 bases: TGTGCCAGCAGCTTGACAGGGGGTTTATCGGGCCGGTACTACGAGCAGTACTTC. This encodes CASSLTGGLSGRYYEQYF.

The chain recombines TRBV3-1 (or the pseudogene TRBV3-2) with TRBJ2-1; 8 bases are shared with TRBD2. With 3 bases clipped from V and 3 bases from J, the junction kept 1 base outside the gene matches. The CDR3 extends over 14 amino acids. Germline V CDR1 and CDR2: LGHDT, YNNKEL (reference sequence). The CDR3, as DNA: TGTGCCAGCAGCCACGGGAGGGGCTACAATGAGCAGTTCTTC. Translating it yields CASSHGRGYNEQFF.

The genes are TRBV28 and TRBJ2-7; 7 nucleotides align to TRBD1. Germline trimming cut 5 bases from V and 3 bases from J; bases unmatched to any gene: 4. Per the germline V gene, CDR1 is MDHEN and CDR2 is SYDVKM. The CDR3 spans 13 residues. CDR3: CASSRQGIYEQYF. The DNA of the CDR3 is TGTGCCAGCAGTCGACAGGGTATCTACGAGCAGTACTTC. Drawing the rest from reference TRBV28 and TRBJ2-7, the complete variable domain is DVKVTQSSRYLVKRTGEKVFLECVQDMDHENMFWYRQDPGLGLRLIYFSYDVKMKEKGDIPEGYSVSREKKERFSLILESASTNQTSMYLCASSRQGIYEQYFGPGTRLTVT.

The chain has TRBV28 and TRBJ1-1; D unresolved. CDR3 length: 13 residues. CDR1 is MDHEN and CDR2 is SYDVKM in the germline V gene. V shed 2 bases and J shed 0 bases, with 4 bases lying between them. The CDR3 DNA reads as TGTGCCAGCAGTTTAAAAATGAACACTGAAGCTTTCTTT. Its translation is CASSLKMNTEAFF.

The chain carries TRBV11-2 and TRBJ1-6, with D maybe TRBD1 (5 bases). This CDR3 is built from 15 residues. Trimming removed 3 bases from V and 7 bases from J, with 13 bases in between. Germline V CDR1 and CDR2: SGHAT, FQNNGV. CDR3 amino acids: CASSLIRGGNSPLHF. The CDR3 nucleotides read TGTGCCAGCAGCTTGATTAGGGGAGGAAATTCACCCCTCCACTTT.

The CDR3 reads CASRQVAGHYGYTF. The CDR3 DNA reads TGTGCCAGCAGACAGGTCGCTGGCCACTATGGCTACACCTTC. This chain joins TRBV7-2 and TRBJ1-2, with a weak D call TRBD1 (5 bases). Germline assignment: CDR1 SGHTA and CDR2 FQGNSA. The CDR3 covers 14 residues. V was clipped by 6 bases and J by 3 bases, with 14 bases between them.

This rearrangement joins TRBV28 to TRBJ1-1; D gene unclear. The CDR3 is made up of 11 amino acids. The germline V gene encodes CDR1 MDHEN and CDR2 SYDVKM. The V gene lost 6 bases and the J gene lost 11 bases, with 13 bases spanning the gap. The CDR3 reads CASSPLEQAFF. CDR3 DNA: TGTGCCAGCAGCCCACTTGAACAGGCTTTCTTT. The full variable domain, in which reference TRBV28 and TRBJ1-1 provide the parts outside the CDR3, is DVKVTQSSRYLVKRTGEKVFLECVQDMDHENMFWYRQDPGLGLRLIYFSYDVKMKEKGDIPEGYSVSREKKERFSLILESASTNQTSMYLCASSPLEQAFFGQGTRLTVV.

J is TRBJ2-3 and V is TRBV19, with a tentative D call TRBD2 (6 bases). The V and J ends lost 5 bases and 7 bases respectively, with 13 bases between them. Per germline, CDR1 LNHDA and CDR2 SQIVND (reference sequence). The length of the CDR3 is 13 residues. The CDR3 loop is CASSRGTPHTQYF. For the CDR3, the DNA is TGTGCCAGTAGTCGCGGGACCCCCCATACGCAGTATTTT.

The CDR3 protein is CASSYLTGTGISEQYF. CDR3 DNA sequence: TGTGCCAGCAGCTACCTAACCGGGACAGGGATCTCCGAGCAGTACTTC. This chain links TRBV7-9 with TRBJ2-7, with TRBD1 matching 9 bases. Looked up from germline, CDR1 is SEHNR and CDR2 is FQNEAQ (reference sequence). There are 16 residues in the CDR3. Trimming at V came to 4 bases and at J to 6 bases, leaving 13 bases not matched to a gene.

This rearrangement joins TRBV9 to TRBJ1-6, with D possibly being TRBD1 (5 bases). The CDR3 extends over 14 amino acids. In germline, CDR1 is SGDLS, CDR2 YYNGEE. V was shortened by 4 bases and J by 7 bases, with 12 bases between the two germline ends. The CDR3 is CASSPAGRNSPLHF. The CDR3 DNA reads as TGTGCCAGCAGCCCCGCGGGGCGGAATTCACCCCTCCACTTT. The full variable domain, completed using reference TRBV9 and TRBJ1-6, is DSGVTQTPKHLITATGQRVTLRCSPRSGDLSVYWYQQSLDQGLQFLIQYYNGEERAKGNILERFSAQQFPDLHSELNLSSLELGDSALYFCASSPAGRNSPLHFGNGTRLTVT.

The CDR3 loop is CASSTGVGTDTQYF. Here the CDR3 DNA reads TGTGCCAGCTCGACAGGGGTCGGCACAGATACGCAGTATTTT. This rearrangement joins TRBV28 to TRBJ2-3, with 8 nucleotides matching TRBD1. The CDR3 covers 14 residues. Per the germline V gene, CDR1 is MDHEN and CDR2 is SYDVKM. V gave up 8 bases and J gave up 1 base; unmatched junction bases: 5.

Here the CDR3 reads CASSQDSGGAETQYF. The CDR3 DNA sequence: TGTGCCAGCAGCCAAGATAGCGGGGGGGCCGAGACCCAGTACTTC. The chain carries TRBV4-2 and TRBJ2-5; TRBD2 matches 11 bases. The CDR3 sequence is 15 residues long. Losses at the gene ends were 0 bases for V and 5 bases for J; bases not matched to a gene: 2. CDR1 is LGHNA and CDR2 is YNFKEQ in the germline V gene.

The chain combines TRBV24-1 with TRBJ2-5; tentatively, D is TRBD1 or TRBD2 (5 bases each). The length of the CDR3 is 14 residues. CDR1 is KGHDR, CDR2 SFDVKD, per germline. V was cut by 4 bases and J by 2 bases, with 10 bases left in between. CDR3: CATSDPGPQETQYF. The DNA for the CDR3 is TGTGCCACCAGTGACCCGGGACCTCAAGAGACCCAGTACTTC.

This chain connects TRBV27 to TRBJ1-1, with TRBD1 as a possible D gene (5 bases). The CDR3 runs 10 residues. In germline, CDR1 is MNHEY, CDR2 SMNVEV (reference sequence). V gave up 8 bases and J gave up 9 bases, with 10 bases separating them. CDR3 sequence: CASWDGQAFF. CDR3 DNA: TGTGCCAGCTGGGACGGTCAAGCTTTCTTT.

The chain combines TRBV6-5 with TRBJ1-1; unclear D gene. The CDR3 sequence is 13 residues long. Looked up from germline, CDR1 is MNHEY and CDR2 is SVGAGI. Trimming stripped 6 bases from V and 0 bases from J, with 8 bases between. Written as DNA, the CDR3 is TGTGCCAGCAGCTGGACGGTGAACACTGAAGCTTTCTTT. Translated: CASSWTVNTEAFF.

The chain uses TRBV28 and TRBJ1-6; D is ambiguous. Germline assignment: CDR1 MDHEN and CDR2 SYDVKM. This CDR3 contains 14 residues. The V gene lost 6 bases and the J gene lost 10 bases, with 16 bases spanning the gap. The CDR3 region is CASRAGRSSSPLHF. The CDR3 region has the DNA TGTGCCAGCAGAGCCGGACGTAGCAGCTCACCCCTCCACTTT.

This chain connects TRBV12-5 to TRBJ2-2; D is perhaps TRBD2 (5 bases). The length of the CDR3 is 17 residues. Deletions cut 3 bases from V and 3 bases from J, with 17 bases between. CDR1 and CDR2 from the germline V gene are LGHNT and FRNRAP. CDR3 in DNA: TGTGCTAGTGGTTTCTTTCGTGTGATCGGGGACACCGGGGAGCTGTTTTTT. Protein sequence: CASGFFRVIGDTGELFF.

The V call is TRBV19, the J call TRBJ2-7, with D perhaps matching TRBD2 (6 bases). With 5 bases removed from V and 3 bases from J, the gap between germline ends came to 14 bases. Germline CDR1 and CDR2: LNHDA and SQIVND (reference sequence). This CDR3 spans 14 amino acids. The CDR3 reads CASSVRLGGYEQYF. The CDR3 region has the DNA TGTGCCAGTAGTGTCCGACTGGGGGGCTACGAGCAGTACTTC.

The V call is TRBV27, the J call TRBJ2-7; D might be TRBD2 (7 bases). Germline V gives CDR1 MNHEY, CDR2 SMNVEV (reference sequence). Between the trimmed V and J ends, which lost 7 bases and 0 bases, there was a span of 16 bases. The CDR3 sequence is 15 residues long. CDR3 nucleotide sequence: TGTGCCAGCACTAGGGGGGGGGCAGACTCCTACGAGCAGTACTTC. Translation gives CASTRGGADSYEQYF.

The J gene is TRBJ1-1, the V gene TRBV10-3; no definite D call. The CDR3 spans 14 residues. Trimming shortened V by 4 bases and J by 4 bases, and 13 bases separated the two germline ends. Germline lookup yields CDR1 ENHRY and CDR2 SYGVKD. Here the CDR3 reads CAISGTLVGTEAFF. In DNA form, the CDR3 reads TGTGCCATCAGTGGGACTCTGGTAGGCACTGAAGCTTTCTTT.